This T cell receptor (beta chain) appears in the sequencing data of a study of shared clonotypes between healthy human individuals. General observations from the study: Among non-shared clonotypes, generation probabilities were lower than among those shared by all four donors.

Libraries were prepared by immunoSEQ multiplex PCR; TCRdb keeps only in-frame clonotypes and omits some of them. The sample has 2 million to 2.5 million clones, under 97% seen once. On this clone itself: The antigen is undetermined.

The germline V gene has CDR1 SGHDT and CDR2 YYEEEE. Deletions cut 4 bases from V and 1 base from J, with 23 bases between. This CDR3 has 19 residues. The chain uses TRBV5-6 and TRBJ2-2; D perhaps matches TRBD2 (5 bases). Sequenced sample: naive CD4+ T cells sorted from blood. Subset denoted: CD45RA+ positively selected. This TCR came from a man aged 18 to 30 in good health. Written as DNA, the CDR3 is TGTGCCAGCAGCCCTGAAGTCTTCTATGACGGGGTGAACACCGGGGAGCTGTTTTTT. This codes for CASSPEVFYDGVNTGELFF.